A single sample is the source of the 4 T cell receptor beta chains below, sequenced in a study of T cell changes during pregnancy in multiple sclerosis. The table came from immunoSEQ multiplex PCR; TCRdb's copy has only in-frame clones and leaves some out. The sample holds approximately 53,000 clones, nearly 90% seen once. The sample in question was peripheral blood, obtained after pregnancy. The receptor source for this set is a female donor in good health, enrolled as a control in a pregnancy study.

The V and J genes are TRBV2 and TRBJ2-2, with a weak D call TRBD1 (6 bases). Trimming took off 6 bases at V and 5 bases at J, with 13 bases between the two ends. Looked up from germline, CDR1 is SNHLY and CDR2 is FYNNEI. The CDR3 has 14 amino acids. The CDR3 protein is CASRDAGATGELFF. The DNA for the CDR3 is TGTGCCAGCAGAGACGCAGGGGCGACCGGGGAGCTGTTTTTT. The entire variable domain, with the rest obtained from reference TRBV2 and TRBJ2-2, is as follows: EPEVTQTPSHQVTQMGQEVILRCVPISNHLYFYWYRQILGQKVEFLVSFYNNEISEKSEIFDDQFSVERPDGSNFTLKIRSTKLEDSAMYFCASRDAGATGELFFGEGSRLTVL.

This rearrangement joins TRBV28 to TRBJ2-7; 7 nucleotides align to TRBD2. V lost 3 bases and J lost 6; bases outside the gene matches: 5. CDR1 is MDHEN, CDR2 SYDVKM, per germline. CDR3 length: 13 residues. The CDR3 DNA is TGTGCCAGCAGTTTCGGCGGGAGACCCGAGCAGTACTTC. The encoded protein is CASSFGGRPEQYF.

The chain employs TRBV7-2 and TRBJ1-6, with TRBD1 identical over 8 bases. This CDR3 has 15 amino acids. Germline values: CDR1 SGHTA, CDR2 FQGNSA. Losses at the gene ends were 6 bases for V and 2 bases for J; bases not matched to a gene: 3. The CDR3 coding sequence is TGTGCCAGCAGGACAGGGGAGGCCTATAATTCACCCCTCCACTTT. Protein sequence: CASRTGEAYNSPLHF.

This clone was observed once. The junction shows a germline mismatch at one end, possibly a read error. J is TRBJ2-5 and V is TRBV15; maybe TRBD1 (5 bases). The CDR3 is 15 residues long. Germline V gene sequence: CDR1 LNHNV, CDR2 YYDKDF (reference sequence). The CDR3, as DNA: TGTGCCACCAGCCGAGAACAGGCTGGTAGGGAGACCCAGTACTTC. Translated: CATSREQAGRETQYF.